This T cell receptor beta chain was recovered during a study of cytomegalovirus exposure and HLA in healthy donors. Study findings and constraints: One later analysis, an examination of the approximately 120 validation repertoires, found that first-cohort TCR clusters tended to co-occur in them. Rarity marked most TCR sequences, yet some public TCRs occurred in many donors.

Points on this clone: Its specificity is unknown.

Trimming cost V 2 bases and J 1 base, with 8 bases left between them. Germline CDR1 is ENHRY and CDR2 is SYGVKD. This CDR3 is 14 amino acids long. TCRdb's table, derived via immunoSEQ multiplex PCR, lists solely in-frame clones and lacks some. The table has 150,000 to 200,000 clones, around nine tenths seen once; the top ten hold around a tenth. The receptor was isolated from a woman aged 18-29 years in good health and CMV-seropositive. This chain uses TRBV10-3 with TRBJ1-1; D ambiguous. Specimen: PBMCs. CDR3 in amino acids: CAISETVGNTEAFF. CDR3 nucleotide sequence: TGTGCCATCAGTGAGACCGTCGGGAACACTGAAGCTTTCTTT.